This T cell receptor beta chain was obtained from a study of early T cells in non-severe SARS-CoV-2 infection (dated by TCRdb to about 2021). As for the study more broadly: Because TCR sequencing was done on bulk RNA from unsorted whole blood, the alpha and beta chains could not be paired.

What the authors observed across the whole study: VDJdb matching was skewed toward anti-spike CD8 responses and likely underestimated virus-specific expansions by missing private and CD4 specificities.

V sheds 5 bases and J sheds 0 bases, leaving 18 bases between their ends. The CDR3 holds 17 amino acids from the cysteine to the phenylalanine. The kept DNA is CDR3 alone, 51 bases in frame from the first base. CDR1 and CDR2 were assigned from the germline V gene (reference sequence) as PRHDT and FYEKMQ. This clonotype was seen at least ten times. The specificity of this receptor is unknown. No quality values exist for individual bases; no much larger clone is one base distant. This was a case-control study nested in a cohort of healthcare workers in London, UK, who had nasopharyngeal swab PCR tests and blood samples taken every week. Healthcare workers were recruited between 23 and 31 March 2020, during the week of the UK lockdown, and were followed weekly for up to roughly 15 weeks. Library prep was done by 5' RACE. The reads were generated on a NextSeq 500. Unique molecular identifiers were attached to individual cDNA molecules in the TCR library protocol so that sequencing error and PCR bias could be corrected. Both TCR alpha and beta chains were sequenced, and tight co-correlation was observed between alpha and beta sequence abundances in each sample. Turning to the authors' computational methods: Decombinator V4 was used to annotate the V gene, J gene and CDR3 of the TCR sequences. Expanded TCRs were defined as changing significantly between any two time points under a Poisson model with p below 0.0001. Abundances of TCRs were expressed as counts per million after normalisation to the total number of TCRs sequenced in each sample. TRAV1-2 paired with TRAJ12, TRAJ20 or TRAJ33 defined MAIT TCRs, while TRAV10 paired with TRAJ18 defined iNKT TCRs. VDJdb, accessed on 1 November 2021, was searched for TCRs annotated for CMV, EBV and SARS-CoV-2, and TCRs annotated for more than one antigen were excluded. TCRdb cleaned the public reads at Q25 with fastp, built clones with MiXCR and kept in-frame beta chains. Each entry merges the rows of one CDR3 protein and shows their most common DNA and genes. TCRdb, rather than the study authors, made the V and J calls. This sample is represented by roughly 80,000 distinct CDR3 sequences; about 6.5% of them were singletons. Less than 8% of the sample rests with the top ten.

What was sequenced was whole blood. The rearranged segments are TRBV13 and TRBJ2-3, with the D gene too uncertain to name. The clonotype comes from an adult who was a healthcare worker with PCR-confirmed SARS-CoV-2 infection or an uninfected control (not recorded which). Here is the DNA: TGTGCCAGCAGCGCACGCCATGACGGAGCTAGCACAGATACGCAGTATTTT. It translates as CASSARHDGASTDTQYF.